One sample yielded the 20 T cell receptor beta chains listed below, sequenced in a study of cytomegalovirus exposure and HLA in healthy donors. A multiplex PCR was run with 60 Vbeta primers and 13 Jbeta primers. Some clones are missing from TCRdb's copy, which holds only in-frame ones; the method was immunoSEQ multiplex PCR. The sample lists about 150,000 clones, less than 65% occurring once. Material for sequencing was PBMCs. These receptors were obtained from a woman aged 30 to 39 in good health and CMV-seropositive.

The CDR3 reads CASSPSTANTEAFF. The CDR3, as DNA: TGTGCCAGCTCACCGTCCACAGCGAACACTGAAGCTTTCTTT. The chain employs TRBV18 and TRBJ1-1; no firm D call. Trimming took 3 bases from V and 1 from J, leaving 9 bases between them. The CDR3 has 14 amino acids. In germline, CDR1 is KGHSH, CDR2 LQKENI. Variable domain in full (rest from reference TRBV18 and TRBJ1-1): NAGVMQNPRHLVRRRGQEARLRCSPMKGHSHVYWYRQLPEEGLKFMVYLQKENIIDESGMPKERFSAEFPKEGPSILRIQQVVRGDSAAYFCASSPSTANTEAFFGQGTRLTVV.

This clone has just a few counts. V usage is TRBV7-9 and J usage is TRBJ2-7; D might be TRBD1 (6 bases). Trimming took 2 bases from V and 4 from J, leaving 12 bases between them. This CDR3 is 14 amino acids long. Germline V gene sequence: CDR1 SEHNR, CDR2 FQNEAQ (reference sequence). As DNA, the CDR3 is TGTGCCAGCAGCTTACACCCTCAGGGGTACGAGCAGTACTTC. Amino acid sequence: CASSLHPQGYEQYF.

This clone was picked up a small number of times. The DNA is left out, because the CDR3 cannot be placed on it with certainty; the CDR3 is given as TCRdb lists it. The rearrangement links TRBV5-4 to TRBJ2-5; TRBD2 is the table's D call, not checked against the DNA. Germline V gene lookup returns CDR1 SGHNT and CDR2 YYREEE (reference sequence). The CDR3 extends over 14 residues, inclusive of both ends. Here the CDR3 reads CASSLVGSGALEYF.

This clone showed up just a few times. V gene TRBV11-2 combines with J gene TRBJ2-7; weak D call: TRBD2 (7 bases). Trimming left V 1 base short and J 7 bases short, with 23 bases between. The CDR3 length is 17 residues. CDR1 and CDR2 (germline): SGHAT, FQNNGV. This chain's CDR3 is CASSLGVGRGSLWEQYF. The CDR3, as DNA: TGTGCCAGCAGCTTAGGGGTGGGGAGGGGGAGCCTTTGGGAGCAGTACTTC.

This sequence joins TRBV29-1 and TRBJ2-2; D is uncertain. V gave up 0 bases and J gave up 4 bases, with 6 bases separating them. The CDR3 has 13 residues. CDR1 SQVTM and CDR2 ANQGSEA come from the germline V gene. The CDR3 DNA is TGCAGCGTTGAAGATCTCAGCACCGGGGAGCTGTTTTTT. Its protein product is CSVEDLSTGELFF.

The rearrangement joins TRBV5-6 to TRBJ2-4, with 7 bases that match TRBD2. The CDR3 contains 18 residues. CDR1 is SGHDT and CDR2 is YYEEEE in the germline V gene. With V trimmed by 0 bases and J by 1 base, 10 bases remained unmatched. CDR3: CASSLVLRGDPAKNIQYF. CDR3 DNA: TGTGCCAGCAGCTTGGTTCTTCGGGGGGACCCGGCCAAAAACATTCAGTACTTC.

This clone appeared a few times. The V call is TRBV19, the J call TRBJ1-1; 7 bases fit TRBD1. The CDR3 length is 13 residues. The junction had 6 bases not matched to a gene; V was cut back by 6 bases and J by 5 bases. Germline loops: CDR1 LNHDA, CDR2 SQIVND (reference sequence). CDR3 region: CASREQGRTEAFF. The CDR3 region has the DNA TGTGCCAGTAGGGAACAGGGGAGGACTGAAGCTTTCTTT.

The chain combines TRBV27 with TRBJ2-5; TRBD2 aligns across 12 bases. The CDR3 spans 18 residues. From germline, CDR1 is MNHEY and CDR2 SMNVEV (reference sequence). V shed 5 bases and J 4 bases; nucleotides not matched to a gene: 14. The CDR3 DNA is TGTGCCAGCAGTCCTACAGGGACTAGCGGGCCCTTCGGAGAGACCCAGTACTTC. It codes for CASSPTGTSGPFGETQYF.

J is TRBJ1-4 and V is TRBV28; D perhaps matches TRBD1 (6 bases). Trimming took 4 bases from V and 6 from J, leaving 6 bases between them. The CDR3 extends over 12 amino acids. CDR1 MDHEN and CDR2 SYDVKM come from the germline V gene. This CDR3 reads CASSWTDEKLFF. CDR3 DNA: TGTGCCAGCAGTTGGACAGATGAAAAACTGTTTTTT.

This clone has a handful of counts. The chain employs TRBV14 and TRBJ2-7; D remains unclear. The CDR3 is 14 residues long. The germline V and J ends were trimmed by 4 bases and 0 bases, with 10 bases remaining between them. Germline CDR1 is SGHDN and CDR2 is FVKESK. This CDR3 is CASSLYRSSYEQYF. The DNA of the CDR3 is TGTGCCAGCAGCCTCTACCGAAGCTCCTACGAGCAGTACTTC.

This chain uses TRBV9 with TRBJ2-7; weak D call: TRBD2 (6 bases). The CDR3 has 14 amino acids. Trimming cost V 0 bases and J 4 bases, with 11 bases left between them. Germline assignment: CDR1 SGDLS and CDR2 YYNGEE. Here the CDR3 reads CASSVETGVYEQYF. The CDR3 nucleotides are TGTGCCAGCAGCGTAGAGACGGGAGTTTACGAGCAGTACTTC.

The chain employs TRBV29-1 and TRBJ2-1, with D maybe TRBD1 (5 bases). CDR1 and CDR2 (germline): SQVTM, ANQGSEA. The CDR3 is made up of 13 amino acids. The V gene lost 7 bases and the J gene lost 0 bases, with 10 bases spanning the gap. The CDR3 DNA follows: TGCAGCGCCCAGGGAAACTCCTACAATGAGCAGTTCTTC. As protein: CSAQGNSYNEQFF.

A note on this clone: Sequence at one end of the junction differs from germline and may be a read error. The rearrangement uses TRBV2 and TRBJ1-1; TRBD1 matches at 7 bases. Germline V gives CDR1 SNHLY, CDR2 FYNNEI. The CDR3 is 14 residues long. CDR3 coding DNA: TGTACCAGCAGTGAACAGGGGTTCAACACTGAAGCTTTCTTT. Protein sequence: CTSSEQGFNTEAFF.

V gene TRBV2 combines with J gene TRBJ2-5, with 12 bases that match TRBD2. CDR3 size: 15 residues. Germline-derived CDR1 and CDR2 are SNHLY and FYNNEI. J was trimmed by 4 bases and V by 1 base; bases with no gene match: 1. CDR3 residues: CASSEELAGGETQYF. The CDR3 DNA reads TGTGCCAGCAGTGAAGAACTAGCGGGAGGAGAGACCCAGTACTTC.

J is TRBJ2-5 and V is TRBV7-9; 13 positions agree with TRBD2. V lost 4 bases to trimming and J lost 3 bases; unmatched junction nucleotides: 8. Germline CDR1 is SEHNR and CDR2 is FQNEAQ (reference sequence). The CDR3 covers 17 residues. CDR3 sequence: CASSSRLAGGKEETQYF. CDR3 nucleotides: TGTGCCAGCAGCTCCCGACTAGCGGGAGGTAAGGAAGAGACCCAGTACTTC.

In this sample, this clone turned up once. The chain has TRBV7-2 and TRBJ1-6; perhaps TRBD1 as D (6 bases). V was shortened by 6 bases and J by 7 bases, with 13 bases between the two germline ends. The V gene's germline CDR1 is SGHTA and CDR2 FQGNSA. The CDR3 covers 14 residues. In nucleotides, the CDR3 is TGTGCCAGCAGTTTCGGGACACAAAATTCACCCCTCCACTTT. This gives the protein CASSFGTQNSPLHF.

V and J are TRBV7-2 and TRBJ2-7; D may be TRBD2 (6 bases). V was cut by 4 bases and J by 5 bases, with 12 bases left in between. Germline loops: CDR1 SGHTA, CDR2 FQGNSA. This CDR3 has 13 residues. The CDR3 DNA follows: TGTGCCAGCAGCTGGAGGGAAGTTGACGAGCAGTACTTC. As protein: CASSWREVDEQYF.

V is TRBV19 and J is TRBJ2-7; 7 positions agree with TRBD2. The V gene's germline CDR1 is LNHDA and CDR2 SQIVND (reference sequence). This CDR3 spans 15 amino acids. V dropped 5 bases and J dropped 3; count of bases not matched to a gene: 10. The chain's CDR3 is CASSPLGGGSYEQYF. The CDR3 DNA sequence: TGTGCCAGTAGTCCCCTGGGCGGGGGTAGCTACGAGCAGTACTTC.

The chain uses TRBV29-1 and TRBJ2-1; TRBD1 matches at 9 bases. The CDR3 covers 11 residues. Germline assignment: CDR1 SQVTM and CDR2 ANQGSEA. With 6 bases clipped from V and 15 bases from J, the junction kept 9 bases outside the gene matches. The CDR3 spells CSVPRTGEVFF. The CDR3 region has the DNA TGCAGCGTACCGAGGACAGGGGAGGTGTTCTTC.

The chain couples TRBV6-5 to TRBJ1-2; perhaps TRBD1 as D (6 bases). CDR3 length: 13 residues. Trimming took 4 bases from V and 2 from J, leaving 8 bases between them. Germline values: CDR1 MNHEY, CDR2 SVGAGI. CDR3 in DNA: TGTGCCAGCAGTTTAACAGGGAACTATGGCTACACCTTC. Its protein product is CASSLTGNYGYTF.